The 5 T cell receptor beta chains in this list originate from one sample, sequenced in a study of T cells in Graves' hyperthyroidism and ophthalmopathy. From RNA transcripts, TCR beta CDR3 regions were amplified. TCR CDR3 regions were first amplified by RT-PCR with HTBI primers. A single record per CDR3 protein comes from TCRdb applying MiXCR to the multiplex PCR reads. The sample shows fewer than 450,000 distinct CDR3 sequences, about a sixth of them seen only once. The sequenced sample was blood. All receptors come from a woman aged 25 to 39 with Graves' hyperthyroidism that later progressed to Graves' ophthalmopathy.

This clonotype was seen at least ten times. The V call is TRBV6-5, the J call TRBJ2-7, with D possibly being TRBD1 (6 bases). The CDR3 runs to 13 residues. The germline V gene has CDR1 MNHEY and CDR2 SVGAGI. Trimming pared 2 bases from V and 2 bases from J, leaving 7 bases between. CDR3 bases: TGTGCCAGCAGTTACCGGGACACCTACGAGCAGTACTTC. Its translation is CASSYRDTYEQYF.

The gene calls are TRBV9 and TRBJ1-4, with 7 bases that match TRBD1. V lost 3 bases and J lost 7; bases outside the gene matches: 9. CDR1 is SGDLS, CDR2 YYNGEE, per germline. The CDR3 covers 15 residues. As DNA, the CDR3 is TGTGCCAGCAGCGCGTTTCAGGGGGTCGGTGAAAAACTGTTTTTT. Its translation: CASSAFQGVGEKLFF.

The rearrangement uses TRBV9 and TRBJ1-2; TRBD1 agrees at 8 bases. The CDR3 is 16 residues long. V was clipped by 4 bases and J by 8 bases; unmatched bases: 16. Germline CDR1 reads SGDLS; CDR2 reads YYNGEE. The chain's CDR3 is CASSSPGQEGVDGYTF. CDR3 DNA: TGTGCCAGCAGCTCACCGGGACAGGAAGGAGTTGACGGCTACACCTTC.

In its sample, this clonotype was seen many times. The chain combines TRBV6-5 with TRBJ1-2, with 9 bases identical to TRBD1. The V and J ends lost 2 bases and 6 bases, in that order; junction bases with no gene match: 4. The CDR3 is made up of 14 amino acids. Germline V gene data show CDR1 as MNHEY and CDR2 as SVGAGI. In DNA, the CDR3 is TGTGCCAGCAGTTACGGGACAGGGAAACATGGCTACACCTTC. Its protein is CASSYGTGKHGYTF.

This chain connects TRBV5-8 to TRBJ2-1, with D maybe TRBD2 (5 bases). CDR3 size: 13 residues. The germline V and J ends were trimmed by 0 bases and 10 bases, with 11 bases remaining between them. CDR1 SGHTS and CDR2 YDEGEE come from the germline V gene. The CDR3 nucleotides are TGTGCCAGCAGCTTGGCCCCGGGAACGGAGCAGTTCTTC. Amino acid sequence: CASSLAPGTEQFF.